The next 23 T cell receptor beta chains were all read from a single sample in a study of cytomegalovirus exposure and HLA in healthy donors. 60 Vbeta and 13 Jbeta primers were used in PCR. TCRdb's table, derived via immunoSEQ multiplex PCR, lists solely in-frame clones and lacks some. The sample contains 85,000 to 120,000 clones, under 80% of which appear only once. Sequenced input: PBMCs. Receptor source: a woman between 50 and 59 years old in good health and CMV-seropositive.

This clone is a singleton in its sample. This rearrangement joins TRBV9 to TRBJ1-6; 11 bases fit TRBD1. CDR3 length: 15 amino acids. Germline CDR1 is SGDLS and CDR2 is YYNGEE. J lost 7 bases, V lost 0 bases, and 0 bases had no gene match. CDR3 DNA: TGTGCCAGCAGCGTAGGGACAGGGGGCAATTCACCCCTCCACTTT. This sequence encodes CASSVGTGGNSPLHF.

The rearrangement links TRBV2 to TRBJ1-2, with D possibly being TRBD1 (5 bases). There are 15 residues in the CDR3. Trimming removed 5 bases from V and 3 bases from J, with 16 bases in between. From germline, CDR1 is SNHLY and CDR2 FYNNEI. The CDR3 reads CASSQDAGGDYGYTF. The CDR3, as DNA: TGTGCCAGCAGTCAGGACGCCGGGGGGGACTATGGCTACACCTTC.

The V call is TRBV6-5, the J call TRBJ2-7, with a possible D match to TRBD2 (6 bases). V was cut by 7 bases and J by 0 bases, with 10 bases left in between. CDR1 is MNHEY and CDR2 is SVGAGI in the germline V gene. This CDR3 is built from 13 residues. CDR3 nucleotides: TGTGCCAGCAAAGGGACTGACTCCTACGAGCAGTACTTC. It is translated as CASKGTDSYEQYF.

The gene calls are TRBV7-6 and TRBJ1-1; maybe TRBD1 (6 bases). Trimming stripped 1 base from V and 9 bases from J, with 27 bases between. The CDR3 totals 18 residues. Germline CDR1 SGHVS, CDR2 FNYEAQ. For the CDR3, the DNA is TGTGCCAGCAGCTTAGGGCCCCCACAGGGACGCTCGCCAAGCCAAGCTTTCTTT. Its translation is CASSLGPPQGRSPSQAFF.

Only a few counts were recorded for this clone. The chain carries TRBV11-2 and TRBJ1-1; no reliable D call. Per germline, CDR1 SGHAT and CDR2 FQNNGV. Trimming took off 7 bases at V and 0 bases at J, with 12 bases between the two ends. This CDR3 has 14 residues. CDR3 residues: CASNEKEMNTEAFF. CDR3 nucleotides: TGTGCCAGCAACGAAAAGGAGATGAACACTGAAGCTTTCTTT.

V usage is TRBV5-6 and J usage is TRBJ1-5, with TRBD1 identical over 7 bases. CDR3 length: 16 amino acids. Germline V gene sequence: CDR1 SGHDT, CDR2 YYEEEE. The ends lost 4 bases at V and 2 bases at J; junction bases unmatched: 9. CDR3 sequence: CASSTRGSRGNQPQHF. In DNA form, the CDR3 reads TGTGCCAGCAGCACCAGGGGGTCGAGGGGCAATCAGCCCCAGCATTTT.

This sequence joins TRBV6-1 and TRBJ1-2; D may be TRBD1 (5 bases). This CDR3 contains 14 residues. Germline values: CDR1 MNHNS, CDR2 SASEGT. Trimming took off 1 base at V and 2 bases at J, with 8 bases between the two ends. For the CDR3, the DNA is TGTGCCAGCAGTGAAGGGGGCGGCAACTATGGCTACACCTTC. Its protein is CASSEGGGNYGYTF.

The chain recombines TRBV28 with TRBJ2-7; the match to TRBD1 covers 7 bases. Per the germline V gene, CDR1 is MDHEN and CDR2 is SYDVKM. CDR3 length: 14 residues. The trim removed 3 bases at V and 3 bases at J, leaving 5 bases unmatched. The CDR3: CASSLTGRNYEQYF. The CDR3 DNA is TGTGCCAGCAGTTTGACAGGGCGGAACTACGAGCAGTACTTC.

The genes are TRBV2 and TRBJ2-2; D is perhaps TRBD2 (6 bases). In germline, CDR1 is SNHLY, CDR2 FYNNEI. V shed 7 bases and J shed 5 bases, with 17 bases lying between them. The CDR3 spans 15 residues. The CDR3 is CASTERRVETGELFF. As DNA, the CDR3 is TGTGCCAGCACCGAAAGGAGGGTTGAAACCGGGGAGCTGTTTTTT.

J is TRBJ1-3 and V is TRBV10-3; 7 nucleotides agree with TRBD1. Trimming took 6 bases from V and 3 from J; bases not matched to a gene: 8. This CDR3 region has 15 residues. Germline assignment: CDR1 ENHRY and CDR2 SYGVKD. CDR3 in amino acids: CAISLTGNGGNTIYF. The CDR3 nucleotides are TGTGCCATCAGCCTGACAGGGAATGGTGGAAACACCATATATTTT.

V gene TRBV7-2 combines with J gene TRBJ2-3; D might be TRBD1 (6 bases). V was clipped by 3 bases and J by 6 bases, with 16 bases between them. The germline CDR1 and CDR2 sequences are SGHTA and FQGNSA. The CDR3 spans 15 residues. The chain's CDR3 is CASSLAPQGIDTQYF. As DNA, the CDR3 is TGTGCCAGCAGCTTGGCCCCCCAGGGGATCGATACGCAGTATTTT. Using reference TRBV7-2 and TRBJ2-3 for the parts outside the CDR3, the full variable domain is GAGVSQSPSNKVTEKGKDVELRCDPISGHTALYWYRQSLGQGLEFLIYFQGNSAPDKSGLPSDRFSAERTGGSVSTLTIQRTQQEDSAVYLCASSLAPQGIDTQYFGPGTRLTVL.

This chain connects TRBV9 to TRBJ1-6; D is possibly TRBD1 (6 bases). Germline V gene lookup returns CDR1 SGDLS and CDR2 YYNGEE. Trimming took 2 bases from V and 11 from J, leaving 8 bases between them. This CDR3 spans 12 amino acids. The CDR3 DNA is TGTGCCAGCAGCGTTACAGGGCCACCCCTCCACTTT. Amino acid sequence: CASSVTGPPLHF. Using reference TRBV9 and TRBJ1-6 for the parts outside the CDR3, the full variable domain is DSGVTQTPKHLITATGQRVTLRCSPRSGDLSVYWYQQSLDQGLQFLIQYYNGEERAKGNILERFSAQQFPDLHSELNLSSLELGDSALYFCASSVTGPPLHFGNGTRLTVT.

This chain uses TRBV6-5 with TRBJ1-2; 10 nucleotides line up with TRBD1. J lost 7 bases, V lost 6 bases, and 5 bases had no gene match. Germline V CDR1 and CDR2: MNHEY, SVGAGI. The CDR3 has 13 amino acids. CDR3 region: CASRLTGGSGYTF. In DNA form, the CDR3 reads TGTGCCAGCAGGTTGACAGGGGGCAGTGGCTACACCTTC.

Written as DNA, the CDR3 is TGCGCCAGCAGCCAAATCCCTAGCGGGGGGGTCGACACCGGGGAGCTGTTTTTT. Encoded protein: CASSQIPSGGVDTGELFF. The chain carries TRBV4-1 and TRBJ2-2; 12 nucleotides match TRBD2. The J segment lost 3 bases and the V segment lost 2 bases, leaving 7 bases of the junction unmatched. The CDR3 sequence is 18 residues long. Germline V CDR1 and CDR2: MGHRA, YSYEKL.

This chain joins TRBV7-2 and TRBJ2-7; possible D gene TRBD1, 6 bases. The CDR3 runs 13 residues. Trimming shortened V by 2 bases and J by 2 bases, and 7 bases separated the two germline ends. CDR1 is SGHTA and CDR2 is FQGNSA in the germline V gene. The CDR3 DNA reads as TGTGCCAGCAGCTTACCAGGGGCCTACGAGCAGTACTTC. It yields the protein CASSLPGAYEQYF.

The chain links TRBV6-5 to TRBJ1-2; D is perhaps TRBD1 (5 bases). Trimming shortened V by 0 bases and J by 2 bases, and 7 bases separated the two germline ends. Germline V lookup: CDR1 MNHEY, CDR2 SVGAGI. The length of the CDR3 is 14 residues. The CDR3 bases are TGTGCCAGCAGTTACTCGGCAGGGAACTATGGCTACACCTTC. Residues: CASSYSAGNYGYTF.

The chain uses TRBV4-1 and TRBJ2-5, with TRBD2 as a possible D gene (7 bases). The V end was cut by 1 base, the J end by 3 bases, with 12 bases between. The CDR3 contains 15 residues. In germline, CDR1 is MGHRA, CDR2 YSYEKL. CDR3 protein: CASSQGGGLKETQYF. Here the CDR3 DNA reads TGCGCCAGCAGCCAAGGGGGGGGCCTAAAAGAGACCCAGTACTTC.

This clone qualifies as medium-sized. The V call is TRBV27, the J call TRBJ2-5, with TRBD2 as a possible D gene (6 bases). In germline, CDR1 is MNHEY, CDR2 SMNVEV (reference sequence). The germline V and J ends were trimmed by 5 bases and 4 bases, with 11 bases remaining between them. The CDR3 totals 13 residues. The DNA of the CDR3 is TGTGCCAGCAGTGTTAGCGGAACAGAGACCCAGTACTTC. Encoded protein: CASSVSGTETQYF.

The chain carries TRBV9 and TRBJ2-1; TRBD2 agrees at 10 bases. Germline CDR1 and CDR2: SGDLS and YYNGEE. Unmatched junction bases numbered 10, after V lost 0 bases and J lost 10 bases. The CDR3 consists of 16 residues. The CDR3 DNA reads as TGTGCCAGCAGCGTAGTGAGCGGGGGGGCCGGTGGAGAGCAGTTCTTC. Translation gives CASSVVSGGAGGEQFF.

This rearrangement joins TRBV7-2 to TRBJ2-5; TRBD2 aligns across 12 bases. Trimming at V came to 5 bases and at J to 5 bases, leaving 3 bases not matched to a gene. This CDR3 has 14 amino acids. Germline V gives CDR1 SGHTA, CDR2 FQGNSA. CDR3 sequence: CASSALAGGETQYF. CDR3 nucleotides: TGTGCCAGCAGCGCGCTAGCGGGGGGGGAGACCCAGTACTTC. The complete variable domain, with remaining parts taken from reference TRBV7-2 and TRBJ2-5, reads GAGVSQSPSNKVTEKGKDVELRCDPISGHTALYWYRQSLGQGLEFLIYFQGNSAPDKSGLPSDRFSAERTGGSVSTLTIQRTQQEDSAVYLCASSALAGGETQYFGPGTRLLVL.

This chain connects TRBV7-2 to TRBJ2-5; 7 positions match TRBD2. The V and J ends lost 5 bases and 0 bases, in that order; junction bases with no gene match: 6. The CDR3 is 15 amino acids. Per germline, CDR1 SGHTA and CDR2 FQGNSA. The CDR3 DNA reads TGTGCCAGCAGCGTCCAAGGGACTAACCAAGAGACCCAGTACTTC. Amino acids: CASSVQGTNQETQYF.

The chain employs TRBV6-6 and TRBJ1-5; D is uncertain. V lost 4 bases to trimming and J lost 4 bases, with 5 bases between them. This CDR3 has 12 residues. Germline CDR1 reads MNHNY; CDR2 reads SVGAGI (reference sequence). DNA of the CDR3: TGTGCCAGCAGTTCATTGAATCAGCCCCAGCATTTT. Translating gives CASSSLNQPQHF.

This clone was seen a single time. The chain joins TRBV7-2 to TRBJ1-3; D may be TRBD1 (5 bases). This CDR3 has 15 residues. Trimming removed 4 bases at V and 6 bases at J, with 16 bases between. Germline assignment: CDR1 SGHTA and CDR2 FQGNSA. The CDR3 DNA follows: TGTGCCAGCAGCTGGGGGGTCGGGACGGCAAACACCATATATTTT. Residues: CASSWGVGTANTIYF. Full variable domain (remainder filled in from reference TRBV7-2 and TRBJ1-3): GAGVSQSPSNKVTEKGKDVELRCDPISGHTALYWYRQSLGQGLEFLIYFQGNSAPDKSGLPSDRFSAERTGGSVSTLTIQRTQQEDSAVYLCASSWGVGTANTIYFGEGSWLTVV.